The next 6 T cell receptor beta chains were all read from a single sample in a study of blood T cell repertoires in COVID-19. Data came from immunoSEQ multiplex PCR; TCRdb stores just in-frame clones and leaves some out. The sample contains over 80,000 clones, 70% to 90% of which appear only once. The specimen sequenced was peripheral blood. All receptors derive from a human donor in a cohort sampled during active COVID-19.

The rearrangement uses TRBV4-3 and TRBJ1-4; D is ambiguous. Between the trimmed V and J ends, which lost 3 bases and 8 bases, there was a span of 19 bases. The CDR3 is made up of 16 amino acids. Looked up from germline, CDR1 is LGHNA and CDR2 is YSLEER. The CDR3 DNA is TGCGCCAGCAGCCAGGACCAAACGTCGGGAGGAGAAAAACTGTTTTTT. This translates into CASSQDQTSGGEKLFF.

The chain has TRBV28 and TRBJ1-2; no reliable D call. V was pared by 7 bases and J by 6 bases, with 18 bases between. The CDR3 is 14 amino acids. Germline-derived CDR1 and CDR2 are MDHEN and SYDVKM. The CDR3 DNA follows: TGTGCCAGCAATACCGCGGGAGTGTTTGATGGCTACACCTTC. Encoded protein: CASNTAGVFDGYTF.

V usage is TRBV19 and J usage is TRBJ2-2; D unresolved. Germline assignment: CDR1 LNHDA and CDR2 SQIVND (reference sequence). V gave up 6 bases and J gave up 7 bases, with 6 bases separating them. This CDR3 has 11 amino acids. The CDR3 bases are TGTGCCAGTAGGGAGATCGGGGAGCTGTTTTTT. Amino acids: CASREIGELFF. Together with reference TRBV19 and TRBJ2-2, the CDR3 gives the full variable domain: DGGITQSPKYLFRKEGQNVTLSCEQNLNHDAMYWYRQDPGQGLRLIYYSQIVNDFQKGDIAEGYSVSREKKESFPLTVTSAQKNPTAFYLCASREIGELFFGEGSRLTVL.

This clone occurred once. CDR3 sequence: CSVETAGVGETQYF. The DNA of the CDR3 is TGCAGCGTTGAGACAGCGGGAGTCGGTGAGACCCAGTACTTC. This chain joins TRBV29-1 and TRBJ2-5; 8 bases are shared with TRBD2. After removal of 3 bases from V and 5 bases from J, the junction contained 8 bases not matched to a gene. The CDR3 has 14 residues. The V gene's germline CDR1 is SQVTM and CDR2 ANQGSEA.

This chain links TRBV3-1 (or the pseudogene TRBV3-2) with TRBJ2-1, with TRBD2 identical over 7 bases. The CDR3 runs 15 residues. V dropped 1 base and J dropped 9; count of bases not matched to a gene: 9. In germline, CDR1 is LGHDT, CDR2 YNNKEL (reference sequence). CDR3 loop: CASSQAGPLAAEQFF. The CDR3 region has the DNA TGTGCCAGCAGCCAAGCTGGCCCCCTAGCGGCTGAGCAGTTCTTC.

The chain employs TRBV7-9 and TRBJ2-3, with D possibly matching TRBD2 (6 bases). V was shortened by 8 bases and J by 4 bases, with 16 bases between the two germline ends. This CDR3 spans 14 amino acids. CDR1 is SEHNR and CDR2 is FQNEAQ in the germline V gene (reference sequence). The CDR3, as DNA: TGTGCCAGCGAAAGGGACTGGGGGGCAGATACGCAGTATTTT. Protein product: CASERDWGADTQYF.